The clone carrying this T cell receptor (beta chain) was detected only a few times. Its cognate antigen is unknown. This specimen belongs to a study of beta chain features in type 1 diabetes. Whole-study results and caveats: In every one of the four CD4+ subsets, TCRB CDR3s were moderately but significantly shorter in Type 1 diabetes patients. Patients with type 1 diabetes showed fewer VDJ junction insertions and more deletions.

This CDR3 spans 13 amino acids. Germline CDR1 is GTSNPN and CDR2 is SVGIG (reference sequence). Reverse transcription of all isolated RNA meant that expressed TCRB transcripts were sequenced. Read counts averaged around 3.6 million for samples of naive, central memory and regulatory T cells. Libraries were prepared by immunoSEQ multiplex PCR; TCRdb keeps only in-frame clonotypes and omits some of them. The table has some 200,000 clones, about a sixth seen once. The sequenced sample consisted of naive CD4+ T cells from blood. The sequence was obtained from a young man with type 1 diabetes. J is TRBJ2-5 and V is TRBV30; D gene ambiguous. The assigned J gene may be wrong: the sequence end matches TRBJ2-7 better. The CDR3 spells CAWSEQPGYEQYF. CDR3 DNA: TGTGCCTGGAGTGAACAGCCCGGGTACGAGCAGTACTTC.